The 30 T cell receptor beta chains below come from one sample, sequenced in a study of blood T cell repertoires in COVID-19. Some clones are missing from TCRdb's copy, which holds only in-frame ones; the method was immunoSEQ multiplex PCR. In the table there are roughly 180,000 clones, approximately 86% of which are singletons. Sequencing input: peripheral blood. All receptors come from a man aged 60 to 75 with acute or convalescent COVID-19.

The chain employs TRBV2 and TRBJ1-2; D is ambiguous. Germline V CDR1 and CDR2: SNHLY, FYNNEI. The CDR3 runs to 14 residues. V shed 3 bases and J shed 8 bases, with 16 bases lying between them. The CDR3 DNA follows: TGTGCCAGCAGTGAGAGCGGAAAGCGTGAAGGCTACACCTTC. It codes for CASSESGKREGYTF.

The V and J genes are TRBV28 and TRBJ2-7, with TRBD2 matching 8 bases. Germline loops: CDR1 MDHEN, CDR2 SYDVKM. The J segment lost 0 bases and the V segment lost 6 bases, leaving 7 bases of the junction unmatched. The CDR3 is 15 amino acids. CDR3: CASSPGGGSSYEQYF. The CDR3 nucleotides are TGTGCCAGCAGCCCCGGCGGGGGGAGCTCCTACGAGCAGTACTTC.

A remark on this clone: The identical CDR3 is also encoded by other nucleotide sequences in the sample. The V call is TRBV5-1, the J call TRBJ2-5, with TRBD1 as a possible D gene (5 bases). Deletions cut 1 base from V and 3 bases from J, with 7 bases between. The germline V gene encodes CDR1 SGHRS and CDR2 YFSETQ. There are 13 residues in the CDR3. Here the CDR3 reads CASSLLGEETQYF. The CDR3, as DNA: TGCGCCAGCAGCTTGTTAGGGGAAGAGACCCAGTACTTC.

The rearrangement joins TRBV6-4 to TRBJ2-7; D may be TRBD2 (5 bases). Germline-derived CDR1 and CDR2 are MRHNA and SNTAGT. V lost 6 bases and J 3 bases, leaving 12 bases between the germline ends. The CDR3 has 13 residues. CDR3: CASRVGESYEQYF. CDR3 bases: TGTGCCAGCAGGGTCGGGGAAAGCTACGAGCAGTACTTC.

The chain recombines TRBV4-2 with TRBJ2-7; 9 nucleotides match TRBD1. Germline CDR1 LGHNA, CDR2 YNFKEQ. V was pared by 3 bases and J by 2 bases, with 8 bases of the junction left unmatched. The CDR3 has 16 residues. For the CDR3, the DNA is TGTGCCAGCAGCCACGGGAACCGGGACAGGGCCTACGAGCAGTACTTC. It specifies CASSHGNRDRAYEQYF.

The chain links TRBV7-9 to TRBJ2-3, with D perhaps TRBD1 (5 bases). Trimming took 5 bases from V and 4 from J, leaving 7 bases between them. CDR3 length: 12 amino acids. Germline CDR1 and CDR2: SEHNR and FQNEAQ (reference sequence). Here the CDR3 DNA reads TGTGCCAGCAGCCCCAGGGCAGATACGCAGTATTTT. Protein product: CASSPRADTQYF.

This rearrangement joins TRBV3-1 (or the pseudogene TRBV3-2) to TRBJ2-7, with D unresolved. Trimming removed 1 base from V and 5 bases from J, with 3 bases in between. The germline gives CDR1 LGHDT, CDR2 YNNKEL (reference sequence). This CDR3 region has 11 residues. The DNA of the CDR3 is TGTGCCAGCAGCCAAGTCGACGAGCAGTACTTC. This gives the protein CASSQVDEQYF.

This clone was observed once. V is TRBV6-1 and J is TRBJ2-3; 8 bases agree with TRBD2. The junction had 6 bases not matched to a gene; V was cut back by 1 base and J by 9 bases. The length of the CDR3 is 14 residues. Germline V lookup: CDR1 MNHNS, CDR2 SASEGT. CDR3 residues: CASSEEAGVTTQYF. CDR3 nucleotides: TGTGCCAGCAGTGAAGAAGCGGGAGTGACAACGCAGTATTTT.

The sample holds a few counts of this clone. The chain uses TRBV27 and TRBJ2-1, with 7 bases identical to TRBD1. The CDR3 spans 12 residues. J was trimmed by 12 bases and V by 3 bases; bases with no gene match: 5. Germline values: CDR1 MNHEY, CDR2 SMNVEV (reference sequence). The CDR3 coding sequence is TGTGCCAGCAGTTTGGGCAGGGGGATGCAGTTCTTC. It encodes CASSLGRGMQFF.

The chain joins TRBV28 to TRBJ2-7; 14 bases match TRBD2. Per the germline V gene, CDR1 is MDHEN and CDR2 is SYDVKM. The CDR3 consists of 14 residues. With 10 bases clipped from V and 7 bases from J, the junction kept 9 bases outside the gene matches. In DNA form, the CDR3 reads TGTGCCACCTCGGGACTAGCGGGAGCTCGAGAGCAGTACTTC. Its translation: CATSGLAGAREQYF.

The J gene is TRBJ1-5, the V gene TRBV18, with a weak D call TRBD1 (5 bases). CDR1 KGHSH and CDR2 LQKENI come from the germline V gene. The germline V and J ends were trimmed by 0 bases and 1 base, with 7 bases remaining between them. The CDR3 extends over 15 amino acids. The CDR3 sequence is CASSPPGQSNQPQHF. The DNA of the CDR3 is TGTGCCAGCTCACCACCGGGGCAGAGCAATCAGCCCCAGCATTTT.

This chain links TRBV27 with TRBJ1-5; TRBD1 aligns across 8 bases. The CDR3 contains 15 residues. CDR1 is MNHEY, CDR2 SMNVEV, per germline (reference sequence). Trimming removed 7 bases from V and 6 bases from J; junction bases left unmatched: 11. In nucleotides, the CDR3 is TGTGCCAGCAAGGAGGACAGGGCCCGGGGTCAGCCCCAGCATTTT. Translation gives CASKEDRARGQPQHF.

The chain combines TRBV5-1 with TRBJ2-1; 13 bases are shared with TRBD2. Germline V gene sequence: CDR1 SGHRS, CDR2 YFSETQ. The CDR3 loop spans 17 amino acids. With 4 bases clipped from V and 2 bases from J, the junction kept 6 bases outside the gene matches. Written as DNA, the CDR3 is TGCGCCAGCAGCCTTGGACTAGCGGGAGTTGCCTACAATGAGCAGTTCTTC. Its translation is CASSLGLAGVAYNEQFF.

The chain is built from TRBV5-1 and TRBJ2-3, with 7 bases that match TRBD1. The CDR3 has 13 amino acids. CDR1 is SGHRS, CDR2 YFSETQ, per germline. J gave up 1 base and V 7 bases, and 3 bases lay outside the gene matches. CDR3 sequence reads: CASFDRGTDTQYF. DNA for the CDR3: TGCGCCAGCTTCGACAGGGGCACAGATACGCAGTATTTT.

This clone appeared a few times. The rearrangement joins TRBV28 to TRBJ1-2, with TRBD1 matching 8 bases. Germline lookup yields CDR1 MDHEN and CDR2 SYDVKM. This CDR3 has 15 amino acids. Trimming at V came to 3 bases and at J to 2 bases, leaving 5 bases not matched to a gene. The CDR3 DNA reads TGTGCCAGCAGTTTTATTACAGGGGGGAACTATGGCTACACCTTC. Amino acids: CASSFITGGNYGYTF.

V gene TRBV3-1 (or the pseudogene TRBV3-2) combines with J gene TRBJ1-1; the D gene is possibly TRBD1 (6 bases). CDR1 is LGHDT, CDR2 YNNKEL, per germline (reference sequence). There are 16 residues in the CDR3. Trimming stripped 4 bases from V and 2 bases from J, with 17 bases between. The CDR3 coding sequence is TGTGCCAGCAGCCGAAGCAGGGGAGGGAGAAACACTGAAGCTTTCTTT. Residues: CASSRSRGGRNTEAFF.

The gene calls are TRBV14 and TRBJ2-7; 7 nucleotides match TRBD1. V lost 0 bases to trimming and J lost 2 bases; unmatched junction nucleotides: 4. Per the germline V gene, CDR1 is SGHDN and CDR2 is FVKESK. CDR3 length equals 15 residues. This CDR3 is CASSQDRDRAYEQYF. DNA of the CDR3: TGTGCCAGCAGCCAAGATAGGGACAGAGCCTACGAGCAGTACTTC.

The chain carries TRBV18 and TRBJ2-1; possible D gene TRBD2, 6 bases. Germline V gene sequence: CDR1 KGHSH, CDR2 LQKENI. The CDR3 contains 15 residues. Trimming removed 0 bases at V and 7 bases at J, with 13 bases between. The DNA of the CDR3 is TGTGCCAGCTCACCACCGGTGGCAGGGAGGAATGAGCAGTTCTTC. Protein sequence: CASSPPVAGRNEQFF.

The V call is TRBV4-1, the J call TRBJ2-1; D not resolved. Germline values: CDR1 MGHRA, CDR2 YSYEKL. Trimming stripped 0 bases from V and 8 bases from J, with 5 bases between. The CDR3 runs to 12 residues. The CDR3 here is CASSQDIDEQFF. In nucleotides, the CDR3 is TGCGCCAGCAGCCAAGATATAGATGAGCAGTTCTTC.

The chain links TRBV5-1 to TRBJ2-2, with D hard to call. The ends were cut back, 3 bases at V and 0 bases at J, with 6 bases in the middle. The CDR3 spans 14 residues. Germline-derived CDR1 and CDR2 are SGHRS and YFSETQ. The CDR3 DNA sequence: TGCGCCAGCAGCTCAGAACCGAACACCGGGGAGCTGTTTTTT. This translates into CASSSEPNTGELFF.

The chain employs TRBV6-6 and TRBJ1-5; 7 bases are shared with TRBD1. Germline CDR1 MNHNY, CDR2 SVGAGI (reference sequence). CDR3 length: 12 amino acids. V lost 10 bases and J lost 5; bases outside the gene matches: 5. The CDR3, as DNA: TGTGCCACCAGAGGACAGGATCAGCCCCAGCATTTT. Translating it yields CATRGQDQPQHF.

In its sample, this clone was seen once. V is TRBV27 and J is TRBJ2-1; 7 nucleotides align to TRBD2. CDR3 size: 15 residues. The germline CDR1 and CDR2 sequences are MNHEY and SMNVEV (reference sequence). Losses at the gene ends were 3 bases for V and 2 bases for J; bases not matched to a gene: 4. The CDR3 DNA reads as TGTGCCAGCAGTTTCTCGGGAGGACCCTACAATGAGCAGTTCTTC. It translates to CASSFSGGPYNEQFF.

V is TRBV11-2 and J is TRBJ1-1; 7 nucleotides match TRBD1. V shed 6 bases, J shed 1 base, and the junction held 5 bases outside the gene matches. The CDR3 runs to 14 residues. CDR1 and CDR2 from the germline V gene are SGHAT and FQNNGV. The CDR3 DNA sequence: TGTGCCAGCAGTTTGGGACAGAGGAACACTGAAGCTTTCTTT. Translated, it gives CASSLGQRNTEAFF.

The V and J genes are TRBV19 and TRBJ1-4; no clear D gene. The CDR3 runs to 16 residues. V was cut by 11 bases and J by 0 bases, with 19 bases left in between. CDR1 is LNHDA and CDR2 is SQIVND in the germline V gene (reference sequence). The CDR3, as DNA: TGTGCCGCAAAGACTCTACATAGTGCAACTAATGAAAAACTGTTTTTT. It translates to CAAKTLHSATNEKLFF.

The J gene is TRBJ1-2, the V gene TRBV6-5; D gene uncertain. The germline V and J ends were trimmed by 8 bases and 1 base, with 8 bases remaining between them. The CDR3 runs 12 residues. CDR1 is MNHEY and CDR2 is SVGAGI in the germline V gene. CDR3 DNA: TGTGCCAGCTCCGGACTTAACTATGGCTACACCTTC. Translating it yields CASSGLNYGYTF.

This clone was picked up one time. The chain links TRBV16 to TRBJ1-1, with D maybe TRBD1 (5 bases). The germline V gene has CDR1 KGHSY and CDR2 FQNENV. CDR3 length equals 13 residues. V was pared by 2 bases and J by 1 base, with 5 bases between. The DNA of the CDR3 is TGTGCCAGCAGCCAACAGGGGAACACTGAAGCTTTCTTT. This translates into CASSQQGNTEAFF.

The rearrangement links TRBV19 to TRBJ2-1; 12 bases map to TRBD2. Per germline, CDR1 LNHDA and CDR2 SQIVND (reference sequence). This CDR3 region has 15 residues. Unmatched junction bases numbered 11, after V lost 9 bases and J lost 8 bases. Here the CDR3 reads CASNRLAGAGYEQFF. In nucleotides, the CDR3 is TGTGCCAGCAACAGACTAGCGGGAGCAGGTTATGAGCAGTTCTTC.

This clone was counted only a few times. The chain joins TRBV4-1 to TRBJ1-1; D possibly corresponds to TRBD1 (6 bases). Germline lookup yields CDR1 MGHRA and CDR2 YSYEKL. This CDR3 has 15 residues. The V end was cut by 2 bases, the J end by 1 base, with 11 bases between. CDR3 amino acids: CASSQPDRKNTEAFF. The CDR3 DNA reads TGCGCCAGCAGCCAACCGGACAGAAAGAACACTGAAGCTTTCTTT.

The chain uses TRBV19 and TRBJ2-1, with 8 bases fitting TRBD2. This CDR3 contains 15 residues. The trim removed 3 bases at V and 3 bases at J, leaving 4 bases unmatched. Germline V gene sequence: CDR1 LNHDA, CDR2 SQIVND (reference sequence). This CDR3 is CASSIPGGYYNEQFF. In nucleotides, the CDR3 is TGTGCCAGTAGTATCCCGGGAGGGTACTACAATGAGCAGTTCTTC.

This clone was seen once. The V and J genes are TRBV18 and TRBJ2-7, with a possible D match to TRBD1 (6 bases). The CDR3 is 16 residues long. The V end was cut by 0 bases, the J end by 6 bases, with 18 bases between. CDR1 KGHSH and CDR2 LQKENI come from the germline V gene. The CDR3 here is CASSPPSGPPGAEQYF. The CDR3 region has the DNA TGTGCCAGCTCACCACCTTCCGGGCCCCCAGGGGCCGAGCAGTACTTC.